The T cell receptor beta chain described here comes from a study of Graves' ophthalmopathy and Graves' hyperthyroidism. Background on the study: Samples of peripheral blood were obtained at initial diagnosis, prior to treatment of any kind. Findings and limits, study-wide: Blood also contained most of the expanded thyroid clonotypes above 0.001 frequency. With roughly 65% sensitivity and approximately 73% specificity, the model predicted ophthalmopathy progression.

Researchers took RNA transcripts and amplified TCR beta CDR3 regions from them. Second-round multiplex PCR followed a first-round RT-PCR using HTBI primers. TCRdb reprocessed the multiplex PCR reads with MiXCR, giving one entry per CDR3 protein. The table records about 740,000 distinct CDR3 sequences, 35% to 50% of them present only once. Germline V gives CDR1 LNHNV, CDR2 YYDKDF (reference sequence). Trimming cost V 5 bases and J 4 bases; bases outside gene matches: 9. This CDR3 spans 15 amino acids. As concerns this clonotype: Antigen: not known.

The chain employs TRBV15 and TRBJ1-2; 8 bases match TRBD1. What was sequenced was peripheral blood. The TCR comes from an adult man with Graves' ophthalmopathy. In nucleotides, the CDR3 is TGTGCCACCAGCCAAGATTGGGACAGGCCCTATGGCTACACCTTC. Translation gives CATSQDWDRPYGYTF.